This T cell receptor (beta chain) was identified in a study of cytomegalovirus exposure and HLA in healthy donors. Details on this clone: Its matching antigen is unknown.

The CDR3 contains 14 residues. From germline, CDR1 is MNHEY and CDR2 SVGAGI. V lost 5 bases and J 1 base, leaving 10 bases between the germline ends. The study's findings and limits: Among TCR sequences, most were rare, though some public TCRs appeared in many donors.

Amplification used 60 Vbeta primers and 13 Jbeta primers. TCRdb's table, derived via immunoSEQ multiplex PCR, lists solely in-frame clones and lacks some. The repertoire consists of under 200,000 clones, with roughly 87% occurring once and the leading ten covering more than 0.5%. The receptor was isolated from a woman between 50 and 59 years old in good health and CMV-seronegative. The sequencing input was PBMCs. The rearrangement links TRBV6-5 to TRBJ2-3; D unresolved. The CDR3, as DNA: TGTGCCAGCAGTGACATCCAGGGCACAGATACGCAGTATTTT. It encodes CASSDIQGTDTQYF.